Each of the 25 T cell receptor beta chains below was sequenced from the same sample in a study of shared clonotypes between healthy human individuals. Measured with immunoSEQ multiplex PCR; TCRdb has only the in-frame clones, and not every one. The table records under 1 million clones, approximately 96% of them present only once. CD8 cells classed as naive were CD45RO-negative and positively selected for CCR7, excluding terminally differentiated effector memory CD45RA+ cells. Sequences were obtained from naive CD8+ T cells sorted from blood. These receptors were collected from a man aged 25 to 40 in good health.

This sequence joins TRBV29-1 and TRBJ1-2, with D possibly TRBD1 on 5 matching bases. Trimming removed 0 bases from V and 4 bases from J, with 12 bases in between. The CDR3 length is 14 residues. Per the germline V gene, CDR1 is SQVTM and CDR2 is ANQGSEA. The chain's CDR3 is CSVEDLGQSYGYTF. CDR3 nucleotides: TGCAGCGTTGAAGATTTGGGGCAGTCCTATGGCTACACCTTC.

The chain couples TRBV12-5 to TRBJ2-1; 7 positions agree with TRBD2. The CDR3 consists of 15 residues. V was clipped by 5 bases and J by 0 bases; unmatched bases: 4. Germline values: CDR1 LGHNT, CDR2 FRNRAP. CDR3 amino acids: CASGPGTTSYNEQFF. In nucleotides, the CDR3 is TGTGCTAGTGGTCCGGGGACTACCTCCTACAATGAGCAGTTCTTC.

This clone showed up just once. V gene TRBV28 combines with J gene TRBJ2-7; D unresolved. Germline V lookup: CDR1 MDHEN, CDR2 SYDVKM. V dropped 7 bases and J dropped 2 bases, with 15 bases sitting between them. The CDR3 sequence is 14 residues long. The CDR3 DNA is TGTGCCAGCAAAAACACCGGAAATACCTACGAGCAGTACTTC. Translation gives CASKNTGNTYEQYF.

The count of this clone is one. V gene TRBV6-1 combines with J gene TRBJ2-7, with 7 positions matching TRBD1. The V gene's germline CDR1 is MNHNS and CDR2 SASEGT. The V and J ends lost 6 bases and 1 base, in that order; junction bases with no gene match: 3. CDR3 length: 13 residues. CDR3: CASRRQGSYEQYF. The CDR3 DNA is TGTGCCAGCAGGCGACAGGGTTCCTACGAGCAGTACTTC.

The chain employs TRBV5-4 and TRBJ1-2; D is ambiguous. This CDR3 is built from 14 residues. Trimming removed 3 bases at V and 4 bases at J, with 13 bases between. In germline, CDR1 is SGHNT, CDR2 YYREEE (reference sequence). As DNA, the CDR3 is TGTGCCAGCAGCTCGGAACAGTTTCCCTATGGCTACACCTTC. Encoded protein: CASSSEQFPYGYTF.

This clone has a single count. V gene TRBV7-9 combines with J gene TRBJ2-7; the D call may be TRBD1 or TRBD2 (5 bases each). The CDR3 contains 14 residues. Germline V CDR1 and CDR2: SEHNR, FQNEAQ (reference sequence). Deletions cut 1 base from V and 2 bases from J, with 9 bases between. This CDR3 reads CASSLGRGAYEQYF. Written as DNA, the CDR3 is TGTGCCAGCAGCTTAGGGAGAGGGGCCTACGAGCAGTACTTC.

This chain joins TRBV11-2 and TRBJ2-7, with 9 nucleotides matching TRBD1. V shed 3 bases, J shed 4 bases, and the junction held 4 bases outside the gene matches. Germline V gene lookup returns CDR1 SGHAT and CDR2 FQNNGV. The CDR3 has 14 residues. For the CDR3, the DNA is TGTGCCAGCAGCTTCGGACAGGGGTGGTACGAGCAGTACTTC. This sequence encodes CASSFGQGWYEQYF.

This clone was observed once. The rearrangement links TRBV29-1 to TRBJ1-2; D not certain. The V end lost 7 bases, the J end lost 8 bases, and 17 bases lay between the germline ends. The CDR3 sequence is 12 residues long. Germline V lookup: CDR1 SQVTM, CDR2 ANQGSEA. CDR3 region: CSAKTNEDGYTF. The CDR3 region has the DNA TGCAGCGCAAAAACAAACGAGGACGGCTACACCTTC.

The chain is built from TRBV5-5 and TRBJ2-7; 9 bases agree with TRBD1. V lost 4 bases, J lost 4 bases, and 12 bases stayed unmatched. The CDR3 spans 16 residues. The germline V gene encodes CDR1 SGHKS and CDR2 YYEKEE (reference sequence). In nucleotides, the CDR3 is TGTGCCAGCAGCGTATACCCGACAGGGGGTACTTACGAGCAGTACTTC. Protein product: CASSVYPTGGTYEQYF.

J is TRBJ2-4 and V is TRBV5-5; 12 nucleotides agree with TRBD2. The germline gives CDR1 SGHKS, CDR2 YYEKEE (reference sequence). The CDR3 sequence is 18 residues long. The ends lost 3 bases at V and 0 bases at J; junction bases unmatched: 7. The CDR3 bases are TGTGCCAGCAGCTCCCTGACTAGCGGGGGCAGAGCCAAAAACATTCAGTACTTC. This sequence encodes CASSSLTSGGRAKNIQYF.

The V and J genes are TRBV27 and TRBJ2-7, with D tentatively TRBD2 (6 bases). The germline V gene encodes CDR1 MNHEY and CDR2 SMNVEV (reference sequence). V gave up 6 bases and J gave up 0 bases, with 12 bases separating them. The CDR3 is made up of 14 amino acids. The CDR3 DNA reads as TGTGCCAGCAGGGCCAGCGGGTTCTCCTACGAGCAGTACTTC. Translated, it gives CASRASGFSYEQYF.

CDR3 residues: CASSWDGFVYEKLFF. The CDR3 bases are TGTGCCAGCAGCTGGGACGGGTTTGTGTATGAAAAACTGTTTTTT. This chain connects TRBV7-8 to TRBJ1-4, with a weak D call TRBD1 (5 bases). The CDR3 consists of 15 residues. Germline V gene sequence: CDR1 SGHVS, CDR2 FQNEAQ. The V and J ends lost 4 bases and 6 bases respectively, with 15 bases between them.

Regarding this clone: Other DNA variants within this sample encode the same CDR3. The chain combines TRBV2 with TRBJ2-7; D gene ambiguous. Germline loops: CDR1 SNHLY, CDR2 FYNNEI. There are 13 residues in the CDR3. Trimming took off 3 bases at V and 1 base at J, with 7 bases between the two ends. The CDR3 protein is CASSEARSYEQYF. DNA for the CDR3: TGTGCCAGCAGTGAGGCTAGATCCTACGAGCAGTACTTC. The whole variable domain, filled in from reference TRBV2 and TRBJ2-7, reads EPEVTQTPSHQVTQMGQEVILRCVPISNHLYFYWYRQILGQKVEFLVSFYNNEISEKSEIFDDQFSVERPDGSNFTLKIRSTKLEDSAMYFCASSEARSYEQYFGPGTRLTVT.

The rearrangement joins TRBV7-9 to TRBJ2-4; D possibly corresponds to TRBD1 (5 bases). This CDR3 is 12 amino acids long. V was cut by 5 bases and J by 5 bases, with 7 bases left in between. Germline V gives CDR1 SEHNR, CDR2 FQNEAQ (reference sequence). The CDR3 DNA follows: TGTGCCAGCAGCACGACAGAAAACATTCAGTACTTC. This translates into CASSTTENIQYF.

V gene TRBV5-1 combines with J gene TRBJ2-7; D assignment may be TRBD1 or TRBD2 (5 bases each). The CDR3 covers 14 residues. Looked up from germline, CDR1 is SGHRS and CDR2 is YFSETQ. V lost 0 bases and J lost 5, with 12 bases in between. Here the CDR3 reads CASSLVGRDHEQYF. DNA for the CDR3: TGCGCCAGCAGCTTGGTGGGCAGGGACCACGAGCAGTACTTC. Filled out from reference TRBV5-1 and TRBJ2-7, the complete variable domain reads KAGVTQTPRYLIKTRGQQVTLSCSPISGHRSVSWYQQTPGQGLQFLFEYFSETQRNKGNFPGRFSGRQFSNSRSEMNVSTLELGDSALYLCASSLVGRDHEQYFGPGTRLTVT.

This chain connects TRBV6-1 to TRBJ1-1; D uncertain. The CDR3 runs 13 residues. The V end lost 4 bases, the J end lost 4 bases, and 10 bases lay between the germline ends. In germline, CDR1 is MNHNS, CDR2 SASEGT. The CDR3 coding sequence is TGTGCCAGCAGTGTTAGTAACCCCACTGAAGCTTTCTTT. Protein product: CASSVSNPTEAFF.

CDR3 amino acids: CSVIGETYEQYF. The CDR3 nucleotides are TGCAGCGTTATTGGAGAGACCTACGAGCAGTACTTC. This chain links TRBV29-1 with TRBJ2-7; the D is unclear. The V end was cut by 5 bases, the J end by 2 bases, with 10 bases between. The CDR3 extends over 12 amino acids. The V gene's germline CDR1 is SQVTM and CDR2 ANQGSEA.

The rearrangement links TRBV5-4 to TRBJ2-1; unclear D gene. CDR3 length equals 12 residues. Germline V CDR1 and CDR2: SGHNT, YYREEE (reference sequence). V lost 4 bases to trimming and J lost 4 bases, with 6 bases between them. The CDR3: CASSLSYNEQFF. CDR3 nucleotide sequence: TGTGCCAGCAGCCTTTCGTACAATGAGCAGTTCTTC.

The chain combines TRBV13 with TRBJ2-1, with D possibly being TRBD2 (7 bases). Per germline, CDR1 PRHDT and CDR2 FYEKMQ (reference sequence). V was shortened by 7 bases and J by 9 bases, with 22 bases between the two germline ends. This CDR3 is built from 15 residues. The CDR3 DNA is TGTGCCAGCATCCCCAAGGCGGGGGCTCGGGGTGAGCAGTTCTTC. Its translation: CASIPKAGARGEQFF.

The chain carries TRBV11-2 and TRBJ2-7, with 8 bases fitting TRBD1. Losses at the gene ends were 3 bases for V and 6 bases for J; bases not matched to a gene: 7. Germline-derived CDR1 and CDR2 are SGHAT and FQNNGV. The CDR3 length is 14 residues. The CDR3 DNA sequence: TGTGCCAGCAGCTTTTCCGGGACAGGTCGCGAGCAGTACTTC. Translating it yields CASSFSGTGREQYF.

The chain has TRBV28 and TRBJ2-1; TRBD2 matches at 8 bases. Per the germline V gene, CDR1 is MDHEN and CDR2 is SYDVKM. V shed 5 bases, J shed 6 bases, and the junction held 3 bases outside the gene matches. The CDR3 is 13 amino acids. The DNA of the CDR3 is TGTGCCAGCAGTATAGCGGGGCCCAATGAGCAGTTCTTC. It translates to CASSIAGPNEQFF.

This chain links TRBV7-9 with TRBJ2-1; D is possibly TRBD2 (6 bases). The V end was cut by 6 bases, the J end by 4 bases, with 13 bases between. The CDR3 is 14 residues long. Germline-derived CDR1 and CDR2 are SEHNR and FQNEAQ (reference sequence). The CDR3 coding sequence is TGTGCCAGCAGGCCAACTAGCAGATACAATGAGCAGTTCTTC. Protein product: CASRPTSRYNEQFF.

This rearrangement joins TRBV7-8 to TRBJ2-7; 10 positions agree with TRBD2. The CDR3 is 16 amino acids. Germline V lookup: CDR1 SGHVS, CDR2 FQNEAQ. The V gene end was trimmed by 5 bases and the J gene end by 3 bases; junction bases not matched to a gene: 10. The CDR3 DNA follows: TGTGCCAGCAGCGACACCGGGACTAGCGACCACTACGAGCAGTACTTC. Its translation is CASSDTGTSDHYEQYF.

For this clone: At the DNA level, this CDR3 is encoded by other sequences in the same sample as well. The J gene is TRBJ1-1, the V gene TRBV27; unclear D gene. The V end lost 2 bases, the J end lost 0 bases, and 7 bases lay between the germline ends. The CDR3 runs to 14 residues. Germline lookup yields CDR1 MNHEY and CDR2 SMNVEV (reference sequence). As DNA, the CDR3 is TGTGCCAGCAGTTTAGGAGGAATGAACACTGAAGCTTTCTTT. Translation gives CASSLGGMNTEAFF.

The V gene is TRBV29-1, the J gene TRBJ2-1; possibly TRBD1 for D (5 bases). The CDR3 runs 15 residues. Trimming took off 4 bases at V and 0 bases at J, with 13 bases between the two ends. Germline CDR1 reads SQVTM; CDR2 reads ANQGSEA. CDR3 in amino acids: CSVVQGRSSYNEQFF. CDR3 bases: TGCAGCGTTGTCCAGGGCCGAAGCTCCTACAATGAGCAGTTCTTC.